These T cell receptor beta chains were read from a single sample in a study of T cell repertoires in cytomegalovirus infection. Each CDR3 protein is one row after TCRdb ran MiXCR on the reads. The profile shows around 740,000 distinct CDR3 sequences, about a third of them singletons. Sequencing was done on a sample of PBMCs. The receptors originated from a human donor in good health (CMV status not recorded). Some clones in this sample may be carry-over from other donors' samples. The CDR3 runs from the conserved cysteine through the conserved F or W. Each record gives: CDR3 length, D gene, V gene, clone size, J gene, CDR3 protein, CDR3 DNA. The D gene is left open where the match is weak. Expanded clones are given a class, and other clones once, few, many or no size at all.

14,TRBD1,TRBV20-1,-,TRBJ2-7,CSARRGDRAYEQYF,TGCAGTGCTCGTAGGGGGGACAGGGCCTACGAGCAGTACTTC
14,TRBD1,TRBV6-6,-,TRBJ1-3,CASRTGVGGNTIYF,TGTGCCAGCAGAACAGGGGTCGGCGGAAACACCATATATTTT
15,-,TRBV6-6,-,TRBJ1-6,CASSYPDGNNSPLHF,TGTGCCAGCAGTTACCCGGACGGAAATAATTCACCCCTCCACTTT
13,TRBD2,TRBV20-1,-,TRBJ2-7,CSARRTSGGEQYF,TGCAGTGCTCGTAGGACTAGCGGGGGGGAGCAGTACTTC
15,-,TRBV12-3/TRBV12-4,few,TRBJ1-1,CASSPLRTAGSKAFF,TGTGCCAGCAGTCCCCTCCGGACAGCCGGGTCGAAGGCTTTCTTT
13,-,TRBV12-3/TRBV12-4,-,TRBJ1-2,CASSLVQNYGYTF,TGTGCCAGCAGTTTGGTGCAGAACTATGGCTACACCTTC
17,-,TRBV18,-,TRBJ1-1,CASSPYTPAGYDTEAFF,TGTGCCAGCTCACCCTACACTCCTGCGGGGTATGACACTGAAGCTTTCTTT
15,TRBD2,TRBV6-6,-,TRBJ2-5,CASSLHPPAGGPSYF,TGTGCCAGCAGCCTCCACCCACCAGCGGGAGGGCCCTCTTACTTC
14,TRBD1,TRBV7-6,few,TRBJ2-7,CASSGGTGDYEQYF,TGTGCCAGCAGCGGAGGGACAGGGGACTACGAGCAGTACTTC
15,-,TRBV5-5,-,TRBJ1-5,CASSPVRGGNQPQHF,TGTGCCAGCAGCCCGGTGCGGGGAGGCAATCAGCCCCAGCATTTT
14,-,TRBV7-2,many,TRBJ2-5,CASSYRPSQETQYF,TGTGCCAGCAGCTACAGACCGTCCCAAGAGACCCAGTACTTC
13,-,TRBV12-3/TRBV12-4,-,TRBJ2-6,CASSTGSANVLTF,TGTGCCAGCAGTACAGGTTCGGCCAACGTCCTGACTTTC
17,-,TRBV5-6,-,TRBJ2-7,CASSLGKDRKLNYEQYF,TGTGCCAGCAGCTTGGGTAAAGACAGAAAACTTAACTACGAGCAGTACTTC
15,-,TRBV12-3/TRBV12-4,many,TRBJ2-1,CASSAPSASGGEQFF,TGTGCCAGCAGTGCGCCTAGCGCCAGCGGCGGTGAGCAGTTCTTC
14,-,TRBV28,-,TRBJ1-4,CASSFGGSGEKLFF,TGTGCCAGCAGTTTTGGCGGGTCGGGGGAAAAACTGTTTTTT
14,-,TRBV7-2,many,TRBJ1-1,CASSFNPGQGQAFF,TGTGCCAGCAGCTTTAACCCCGGCCAGGGGCAAGCTTTCTTT
14,-,TRBV10-3,few,TRBJ2-7,CAISEPTRTYEQYF,TGTGCCATCAGTGAGCCCACTAGGACCTACGAGCAGTACTTC
18,-,TRBV6-1,few,TRBJ2-6,CASSEIAIPSSGANVLTF,TGTGCCAGCAGTGAAATAGCGATTCCTTCCTCTGGGGCCAACGTCCTGACTTTC
16,-,TRBV7-9,-,TRBJ1-5,CASSLGGTARDQPQHF,TGTGCCAGCAGCTTGGGAGGAACCGCCAGAGATCAGCCCCAGCATTTT
14,-,TRBV7-9,-,TRBJ1-3,CASTVGDLGNTIYF,TGTGCCAGCACCGTGGGGGACCTCGGAAACACCATATATTTT
16,-,TRBV4-2,once,TRBJ1-2,CASSQVQGGFNYGYTF,TGTGCCAGCAGCCAAGTGCAGGGTGGCTTTAACTACGGCTACACCTTC
15,-,TRBV19,-,TRBJ1-1,CASSELFAGFGEAFF,TGTGCCAGTAGTGAGCTCTTCGCAGGCTTCGGTGAAGCTTTCTTT
15,TRBD1,TRBV12-3/TRBV12-4,-,TRBJ1-5,CASGVGGLSNQPQHF,TGTGCCAGCGGGGTAGGGGGCTTAAGCAATCAGCCCCAGCATTTT
14,-,TRBV7-2,once,TRBJ2-2,CASSLALTTGELFF,TGTGCCAGCAGCTTAGCGCTAACGACCGGGGAGCTGTTTTTT
14,TRBD1,TRBV5-1,once,TRBJ1-1,CASSSGTGEAEAFF,TGCGCCAGCAGCTCCGGGACAGGGGAAGCTGAAGCTTTCTTT
15,-,TRBV19,-,TRBJ2-1,CASSIGRDSYNEQFF,TGTGCCAGTAGTATTGGGCGGGACTCCTACAATGAGCAGTTCTTC
11,-,TRBV28,few,TRBJ2-7,CASNRHAEQYF,TGTGCCAGCAATCGACATGCCGAGCAGTACTTC
15,-,TRBV19,few,TRBJ1-5,CASSIRVQSNQPQHF,TGTGCCAGTAGTATAAGGGTCCAAAGCAATCAGCCCCAGCATTTT
15,TRBD1,TRBV7-2,few,TRBJ2-1,CASSLAGQGFNEQFF,TGTGCCAGCAGCTTAGCGGGACAGGGTTTCAATGAGCAGTTCTTC
13,TRBD1,TRBV9,few,TRBJ2-7,CASSTDRVGEQYF,TGTGCCAGCAGCACGGACAGGGTAGGCGAGCAGTACTTC
13,-,TRBV28,-,TRBJ1-4,CASSRSGLIPLFF,TGTGCCAGCAGCCGAAGTGGACTTATCCCACTGTTTTTT